The present TCR beta chain was sequenced within a study of T-cell memory formation after mild COVID-19. With respect to this clonotype: Its antigen is unknown.

Study-wide findings and caveats: Nothing showed for sure that second-wave clones peaking on day 37 were SARS-CoV-2 specific. Clones shrinking between day 15 and 85 showed a balanced CD4/CD8 split, and those that grew later tilted toward CD4+.

The CDR3 sequence is 14 residues long. The germline V and J ends were trimmed by 1 base and 3 bases, with 11 bases remaining between them. Germline CDR1 reads SGHRS; CDR2 reads YFSETQ. The TCR alpha and TCR beta cDNA libraries, bearing sample barcodes and UMIs, were generated by 5'RACE using constant-segment primers. TCRdb re-derived calls from the 5' RACE reads in MiXCR, one entry per CDR3 protein. The sample yields some 600,000 distinct CDR3 sequences, approximately 15% seen once. Sequenced: PBMCs or a T cell subset sorted from them (not recorded which). The receptor was isolated from an adult woman who had mild COVID-19 (a few samples of this study predate the infection). Cell type and time point are not known. This chain connects TRBV5-1 to TRBJ2-7; no definite D call. CDR3 bases: TGCGCCAGCAGCTTGTCGGGCCCAGGCTACGAGCAGTACTTC. Amino acids: CASSLSGPGYEQYF.